This T cell receptor beta chain was profiled in a study of CD8+CD57+ T cells in acquired aplastic anemia. Study details: Healthy donor sequencing depth: approximately 9.9 million CD4+, approximately 12 million CD8+ reads.

The V gene's germline CDR1 is SGHVS and CDR2 FQNEAQ. Trimming took off 3 bases at V and 3 bases at J, with 14 bases between the two ends. This CDR3 contains 16 residues. For CDR3 and TCR beta VDJ profiling, genomic DNA was the template used. TCRdb independently ran MiXCR on the reads; one entry per CDR3 protein. The table has about 200,000 distinct CDR3 sequences, almost 35% seen once. The chain combines TRBV7-8 with TRBJ2-2, with D possibly matching TRBD2 (6 bases). The clonotype was recovered from a human donor in good health, serving as a control. Material: sorted CD4+, CD8+, or CD8+CD57+ T cells (not recorded which) from PBMCs. Written as DNA, the CDR3 is TGTGCCAGCAGCTTTCGACTAGGAATGGACACCGGGGAGCTGTTTTTT. The encoded protein is CASSFRLGMDTGELFF.